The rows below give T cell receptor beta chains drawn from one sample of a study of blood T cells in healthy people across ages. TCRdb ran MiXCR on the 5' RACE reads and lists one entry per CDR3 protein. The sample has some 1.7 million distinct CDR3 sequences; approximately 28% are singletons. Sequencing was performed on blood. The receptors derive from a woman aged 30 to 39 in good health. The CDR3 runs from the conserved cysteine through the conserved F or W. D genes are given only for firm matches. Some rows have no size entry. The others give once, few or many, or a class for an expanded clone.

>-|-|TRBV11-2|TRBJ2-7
TGTGCCAGCAGCCCCCCTTATTGGGACACCACCTACGAGCAGTACTTC
CASSPPYWDTTYEQYF
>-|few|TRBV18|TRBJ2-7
TGTGCCAGCTCACCCCGGGGGCATCTCACCTACGAGCAGTACTTC
CASSPRGHLTYEQYF
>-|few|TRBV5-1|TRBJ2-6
TGCGCCAGCAGCTTGAGTTCGGCCGTGGTCCTGACTTTC
CASSLSSAVVLTF
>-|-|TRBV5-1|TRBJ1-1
TGCGCCAGCAGCTTGAGTTCGACCACTGAAGCTTTCTTT
CASSLSSTTEAFF
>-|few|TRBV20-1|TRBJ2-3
TGCAGTGCTAGAGATTTAACAGATACGCAGTATTTT
CSARDLTDTQYF
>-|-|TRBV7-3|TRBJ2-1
TGTGCCAGCAGCCCTACTAGGAGGGCCTACAATGAGCAGTTCTTC
CASSPTRRAYNEQFF
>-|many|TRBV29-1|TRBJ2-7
TGCAGCGCCGCCTGGGGTTCCTACGAGCAGTACTTC
CSAAWGSYEQYF
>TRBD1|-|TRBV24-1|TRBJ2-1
TGTGCCACCAGTGATACGAGTCGGACAGGGAAGATATTAAATAAGCAGTTCTTC
CATSDTSRTGKILNKQFF
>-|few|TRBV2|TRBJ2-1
TGTGCCAGCAGTGGGACAGAAAACAATGAGCAGTTCTTC
CASSGTENNEQFF
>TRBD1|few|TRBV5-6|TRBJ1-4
TGTGCCAGCAGCGTACTAGGGACAGGGACCGGGAATGAAAAACTGTTTTTT
CASSVLGTGTGNEKLFF
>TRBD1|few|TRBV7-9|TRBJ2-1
TGTGCCAGCAGCCCGACAGGGGGTAAGGATTACAATGAGCAGTTCTTC
CASSPTGGKDYNEQFF
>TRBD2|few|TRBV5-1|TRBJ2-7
TGCGCCAGCAGCCCCTCGGGGGGGATCGGATACGAGCAGTACTTC
CASSPSGGIGYEQYF
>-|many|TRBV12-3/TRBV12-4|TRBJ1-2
TGTGCCAGCAGTCCCGGACAGTCAATCAACTATGGCTACACCTTC
CASSPGQSINYGYTF
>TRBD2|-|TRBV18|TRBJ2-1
TGTGCCAGCGGAGCGGGACTAGCGGGGAAAAATGAGCAGTTCTTC
CASGAGLAGKNEQFF
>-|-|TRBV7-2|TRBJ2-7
TGTGCCAGCAGCTCGGGAGTGGGGGAGCAGTACTTC
CASSSGVGEQYF
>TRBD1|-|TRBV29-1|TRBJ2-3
TGCAGCGTTACGCCTCAGGGGGCTGGCACAGATACGCAGTATTTT
CSVTPQGAGTDTQYF
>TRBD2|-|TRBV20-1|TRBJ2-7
TGCAGTGCTAGAGAGGCTAGCGGGGGTTACGAGCAGTACTTC
CSAREASGGYEQYF
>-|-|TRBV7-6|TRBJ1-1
TGTGCCAGCAGCGCCGCTCCCTGGGGTTCGGGCACTGAAGCTTTCTTT
CASSAAPWGSGTEAFF
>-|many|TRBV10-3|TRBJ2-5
TGTGCCATCAGTAGAGAGGGGACTCAAGAGACCCAGTACTTC
CAISREGTQETQYF
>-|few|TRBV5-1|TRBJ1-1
TGCGCCAGCAGCTTGGGTCCAGCCACGAACACTGAAGCTTTCTTT
CASSLGPATNTEAFF
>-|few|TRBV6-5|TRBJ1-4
TGTGCCAGCAGTTACCGCGGGACGGCTTTCGAAAAACTGTTTTTT
CASSYRGTAFEKLFF
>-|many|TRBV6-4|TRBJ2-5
TGTGCCAGCAGTAAGGGTAGCGAGACAGGAGAGACCCAGTACTTC
CASSKGSETGETQYF
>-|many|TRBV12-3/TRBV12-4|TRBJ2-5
TGTGCCAGCAGTTCCTCCTCGGGAGTCGGGACCCAGTACTTC
CASSSSSGVGTQYF
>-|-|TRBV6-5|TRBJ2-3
TGTGCCAGCAGTTACTCGACTCTGGGAACAGATACGCAGTATTTT
CASSYSTLGTDTQYF
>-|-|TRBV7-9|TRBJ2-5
TGTGCCCGCAGCTTTTTGACGGAGAAAGGAGAGACCCAGTACTTC
CARSFLTEKGETQYF
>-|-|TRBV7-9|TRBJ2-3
TGTGCCAGCAGCGTGGGACGGAACACAGATACGCAGTATTTT
CASSVGRNTDTQYF
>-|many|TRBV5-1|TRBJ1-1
TGCGCCAGCAGCGCAGGGCAATCGAACACTGAAGCTTTCTTT
CASSAGQSNTEAFF
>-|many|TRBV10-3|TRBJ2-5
TGTGCCATCAACGGACTTCCGGAAGAGACCCAGTACTTC
CAINGLPEETQYF
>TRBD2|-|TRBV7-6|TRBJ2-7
TGTGCCAGCAGCTTAGCGGCTAGCGGGGGGACCTCCTACGAGCAGTACTTC
CASSLAASGGTSYEQYF
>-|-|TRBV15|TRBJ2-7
TGTGCCACCAGGGTTCAGGGGGGCTACGAGCAGTACTTC
CATRVQGGYEQYF
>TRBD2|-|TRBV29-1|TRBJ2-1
TGCAGCGCTCAGGGAGCGGGAAGTTCCTACAATGAGCAGTTCTTC
CSAQGAGSSYNEQFF
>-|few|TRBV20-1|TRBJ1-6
TGCAGTGCTAGAGATGTCCAGGGTCGCTCACCCCTCCACTTT
CSARDVQGRSPLHF
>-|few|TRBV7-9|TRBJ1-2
TGTGCCAGCAGCCGGGTCCAAGCGGGCTACACCTTC
CASSRVQAGYTF
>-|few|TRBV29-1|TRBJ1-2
TGCAGCGTTCTGGGAATAACAGATGGCTACACCTTC
CSVLGITDGYTF
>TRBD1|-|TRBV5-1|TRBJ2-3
TGCGCCAGCAGCTTCGGTTGGGACAGGGTTGGAGATACGCAGTATTTT
CASSFGWDRVGDTQYF
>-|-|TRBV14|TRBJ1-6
TGTGCCAGCAGCCAAGAACTGAGTAATTCACCCCCCCACTTT
CASSQELSNSPPHF
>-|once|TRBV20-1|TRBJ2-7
TGCAGTGCTAGCGCCCAAAACTACGAGCAGTACTTC
CSASAQNYEQYF
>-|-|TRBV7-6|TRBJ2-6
TGTGCCAGCAGCCGACGAGTCACAGGGAGGTCCGGGGCCAACGTCCCGACTTTC
CASSRRVTGRSGANVPTF
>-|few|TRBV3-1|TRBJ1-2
TGTGCCAGCAGCCAAGATGGAATTCATATTTCGACAGATATAAACTATGGCTACACCTTC
CASSQDGIHISTDINYGYTF
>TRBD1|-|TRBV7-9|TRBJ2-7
TGTGCCAGCAGAAGGGGACAGAACCCCTACGAGCAGTACTTC
CASRRGQNPYEQYF
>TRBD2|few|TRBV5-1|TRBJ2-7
TGCGCCAGCAGCTTGGGAAGCGGGGGATTAACCTACGAGCAGTACTTC
CASSLGSGGLTYEQYF
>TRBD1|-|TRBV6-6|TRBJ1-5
TGTGCCAGCAGTCGCCAGACAGGGCCAGAGCCCCAGCATTTT
CASSRQTGPEPQHF
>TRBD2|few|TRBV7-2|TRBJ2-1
TGTGCCAGCAGCGGGGGTAGCGGGAGGGCGCGGAACAATGAGCAGTTCTTC
CASSGGSGRARNNEQFF
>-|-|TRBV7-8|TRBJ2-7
TGTGCCAGCAGCCTAGAGGGGATCTCAGCCATCTACGAGCAGTACTTC
CASSLEGISAIYEQYF
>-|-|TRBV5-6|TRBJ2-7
TGTGCCAGCATCAGCTCAAGGAGGCCCCCCCGCGAGCAGTACTTC
CASISSRRPPREQYF
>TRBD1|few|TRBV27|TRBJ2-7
TGTGCCAGCAGTTCCAACCCCTGGACAGGGAGCTCCTACGAGCAGTACTTC
CASSSNPWTGSSYEQYF
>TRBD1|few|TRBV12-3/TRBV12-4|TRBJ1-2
TGTGCCAGCAGTTTGGGACAGGGGGGAACTGGCTACACCTTC
CASSLGQGGTGYTF
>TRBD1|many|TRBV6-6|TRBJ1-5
TGTGCCAGCAGTACCGGGACAGGGGGCAATCAGCCCCAGCATTTT
CASSTGTGGNQPQHF
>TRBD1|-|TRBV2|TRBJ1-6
TGTGCCAGCAGTGAGGACGGGACAGGGTTTTCACCCCTCCACTTT
CASSEDGTGFSPLHF
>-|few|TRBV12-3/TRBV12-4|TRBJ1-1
TGTGCCAGCAGGCAACAGGGCGTGAACACTGAAACTTTCTTT
CASRQQGVNTETFF